This T cell receptor (beta chain) was recovered during a study of neurological immune-mediated disorders. Points from the study as a whole: The repertoires of 18 of 34 multiple sclerosis patients fell into one related-CDR3 cluster (a possible signature) under phylogenetic grouping. Neither clinical nor MRI features showed any association with the multiple sclerosis repertoire cluster, and the authors stated that larger cohorts are needed. CDR3 amino acid sequences of expanded clones were not shared across subjects, a result suggesting private repertoires in all groups.

This clonotype was recorded many times. Its matching antigen is unknown. The V gene's germline CDR1 is LGHNA and CDR2 YSLEER. This CDR3 spans 15 amino acids. With 0 bases removed from V and 1 base from J, the gap between germline ends came to 6 bases. The authors made cDNA by 5'RACE with 10-nucleotide random UMIs. One entry per CDR3 protein, called by TCRdb with MiXCR from the 5' RACE reads. The sample carries approximately 100,000 distinct CDR3 sequences, roughly 3.5% recorded once. The J gene is TRBJ2-2, the V gene TRBV4-3, with unresolved D. Sequencing used PBMCs. This receptor was identified in a woman in her 50s with multiple sclerosis. Written as DNA, the CDR3 is TGCGCCAGCAGCCAAGATCACAGGAACACCGGGGAGCTGTTTTTT. This gives the protein CASSQDHRNTGELFF.